The sample holds a few counts of the clone carrying this TCR beta chain. The data belong to a study of blood T cell repertoires in COVID-19. Study information: Acute-phase and convalescent COVID-19 samples originated in the United States, Italy and Spain. From T cells, B-cell-depleted T cells, or PBMCs came the material, which was cDNA or gDNA.

The method was immunoSEQ multiplex PCR; TCRdb's version includes in-frame clones alone and lacks a portion of them. Here the sample spans roughly 170,000 clones, around 80% being singletons. CDR1 is SEHNR and CDR2 is FQNEAQ in the germline V gene (reference sequence). This CDR3 spans 14 amino acids. Deletions cut 5 bases from V and 6 bases from J, with 14 bases between. Two consecutive negative NP/OP PCR tests, clearance, or resolved symptoms defined Cohort 3 recovery. The rearrangement joins TRBV7-9 to TRBJ2-1; no definite D call. The source is a woman aged 50 to 60 who had recovered from COVID-19. The specimen was PBMCs or T cells enriched from blood (not recorded which). CDR3 sequence reads: CASSPYFPSNEQFF. In nucleotides, the CDR3 is TGTGCCAGCAGCCCTTACTTCCCGAGCAATGAGCAGTTCTTC.